This is a list of T cell receptor beta chains from one sample in a study of T cell repertoires in cytomegalovirus infection. One entry per CDR3 protein results from TCRdb running MiXCR on the reads. The sample records approximately 700,000 distinct CDR3 sequences, 35% to 45% being singletons. Sequenced input: PBMCs. The receptors stem from a human donor in good health (CMV status not recorded). Some clones in this sample may be carry-over from other donors' samples. The CDR3 runs from the conserved cysteine through the conserved F or W. The order of the fields is CDR3 protein, CDR3 DNA, J gene, clone size, V gene, D gene. D genes are given only for firm matches. Rows give clone size only sometimes, using once, few, many, or a class for an expanded clone.

CDR3: CASSENEDYEQYF
DNA: TGCGCCAGCAGCGAGAACGAGGATTACGAGCAGTACTTC
J: TRBJ2-7
size: NA
V: TRBV4-1
D: NA

CDR3: CASMITPGLAMNEQFF
DNA: TGTGCCAGCATGATAACCCCGGGACTAGCTATGAATGAGCAGTTCTTC
J: TRBJ2-1
size: NA
V: TRBV4-2
D: TRBD2

CDR3: CAIRTGPQETQYF
DNA: TGTGCCATCAGGACAGGGCCCCAAGAGACCCAGTACTTC
J: TRBJ2-5
size: NA
V: TRBV10-3
D: TRBD1

CDR3: CATMSGPAPSTDTQYF
DNA: TGTGCCACCATGTCGGGGCCCGCCCCTAGCACAGATACGCAGTATTTT
J: TRBJ2-3
size: NA
V: TRBV24-1
D: NA

CDR3: CAISDGGNTEAFF
DNA: TGTGCCATCAGTGACGGGGGGAACACTGAAGCTTTCTTT
J: TRBJ1-1
size: NA
V: TRBV10-3
D: NA

CDR3: CASSPSTGDFSGNTIYF
DNA: TGTGCCAGCAGTCCCTCTACTGGGGACTTCTCTGGAAACACCATATATTTT
J: TRBJ1-3
size: NA
V: TRBV27
D: NA

CDR3: CASSLLLLDPASGANVLTF
DNA: TGTGCCAGCAGCTTACTTCTACTAGACCCCGCCTCTGGGGCCAACGTCCTGACTTTC
J: TRBJ2-6
size: NA
V: TRBV7-6
D: NA

CDR3: CASSLRASGGIYNEQFF
DNA: TGCGCCAGCAGCTTAAGGGCTAGCGGGGGGATCTACAATGAGCAGTTCTTC
J: TRBJ2-1
size: few
V: TRBV5-1
D: TRBD2

CDR3: CATGAGIADTQYF
DNA: TGTGCCACGGGGGCGGGTATCGCAGATACGCAGTATTTT
J: TRBJ2-3
size: few
V: TRBV28
D: NA

CDR3: CAPGNDREFSNQPQHF
DNA: TGTGCCCCCGGGAATGACAGGGAATTCAGCAATCAGCCCCAGCATTTT
J: TRBJ1-5
size: few
V: TRBV28
D: TRBD1

CDR3: CASSSQGDHQPQHF
DNA: TGTGCCAGCAGCTCACAGGGTGACCATCAGCCCCAGCATTTT
J: TRBJ1-5
size: few
V: TRBV7-8
D: NA

CDR3: CASSARTGWDEKLFF
DNA: TGTGCCAGCAGCGCCCGGACAGGGTGGGATGAAAAACTGTTTTTT
J: TRBJ1-4
size: NA
V: TRBV7-6
D: TRBD1

CDR3: CASSLEQGLIITDTQYF
DNA: TGTGCCAGCAGCTTGGAACAGGGGTTGATTATCACAGATACGCAGTATTTT
J: TRBJ2-3
size: many
V: TRBV7-8
D: TRBD1

CDR3: CASRAGAGPDTQYF
DNA: TGTGCCAGCCGAGCGGGAGCGGGGCCAGATACGCAGTATTTT
J: TRBJ2-3
size: NA
V: TRBV5-5
D: TRBD2

CDR3: CASSAEDRNGGAEAFF
DNA: TGTGCCAGTAGTGCCGAGGACAGGAACGGCGGCGCTGAAGCTTTCTTT
J: TRBJ1-1
size: NA
V: TRBV19
D: TRBD1

CDR3: CASSEYRGLDQPQHF
DNA: TGTGCCAGCAGTGAGTACAGGGGGCTAGATCAGCCCCAGCATTTT
J: TRBJ1-5
size: NA
V: TRBV6-1
D: TRBD1

CDR3: CASTFREGAATEAFF
DNA: TGTGCCAGCACCTTCAGAGAGGGGGCCGCCACTGAAGCTTTCTTT
J: TRBJ1-1
size: NA
V: TRBV11-2
D: TRBD1

CDR3: CSARDDGVAFVEQYF
DNA: TGCAGTGCTAGAGATGACGGTGTGGCGTTTGTCGAGCAGTACTTC
J: TRBJ2-7
size: few
V: TRBV20-1
D: NA

CDR3: CASSPRTGEINTETFF
DNA: TGTGCCAGCTCACCCCGGACAGGAGAAATCAACACTGAAACTTTCTTT
J: TRBJ1-1
size: NA
V: TRBV18
D: TRBD1

CDR3: CASSLASRVEGTEAFF
DNA: TGTGCCAGCAGCTTAGCGTCCCGGGTAGAGGGCACTGAAGCTTTCTTT
J: TRBJ1-1
size: NA
V: TRBV7-2
D: NA

CDR3: CASRGEGGTEAFF
DNA: TGCGCCAGCAGAGGGGAGGGGGGCACTGAAGCTTTCTTT
J: TRBJ1-1
size: NA
V: TRBV5-1
D: NA

CDR3: CASSLAGRHTIYF
DNA: TGTGCCAGCAGCTTAGCTGGGAGACACACCATATATTTT
J: TRBJ1-3
size: few
V: TRBV13
D: NA

CDR3: CASSQLAGAYNEQFF
DNA: TGTGCCAGCAGTCAGCTAGCGGGAGCCTACAATGAGCAGTTCTTC
J: TRBJ2-1
size: NA
V: TRBV6-5
D: TRBD2

CDR3: CASSYSGLALSTDTQYF
DNA: TGTGCCAGCAGTTATAGCGGGCTGGCCCTTAGCACAGATACGCAGTATTTT
J: TRBJ2-3
size: NA
V: TRBV6-1
D: TRBD2

CDR3: CASSPGPGEKLFF
DNA: TGTGCCAGCAGCCCGGGCCCCGGGGAAAAACTGTTTTTT
J: TRBJ1-4
size: few
V: TRBV7-8
D: NA

CDR3: CSASLELGGEAFF
DNA: TGCAGTGCTAGCCTAGAGTTAGGGGGTGAAGCTTTCTTT
J: TRBJ1-1
size: few
V: TRBV20-1
D: NA

CDR3: CASRTGGTNSPLHF
DNA: TGTGCCAGCAGGACAGGGGGTACGAATTCACCCCTCCACTTT
J: TRBJ1-6
size: NA
V: TRBV6-5
D: TRBD1

CDR3: CASSFPSGSIGELFF
DNA: TGTGCCAGCAGTTTTCCCAGCGGGAGTATCGGGGAGCTGTTTTTT
J: TRBJ2-2
size: NA
V: TRBV28
D: TRBD2

CDR3: CASSLDPGDEQFF
DNA: TGTGCCAGCAGCTTAGATCCAGGGGATGAGCAGTTCTTC
J: TRBJ2-1
size: NA
V: TRBV7-6
D: NA

CDR3: CASSRRQGVGGYTF
DNA: TGTGCCAGCAGCCGACGTCAGGGGGTGGGGGGCTACACCTTC
J: TRBJ1-2
size: many
V: TRBV7-2
D: TRBD1

CDR3: CASSLAKAGGRETQYF
DNA: TGCGCCAGCAGCTTGGCGAAAGCGGGAGGAAGGGAGACCCAGTACTTC
J: TRBJ2-5
size: few
V: TRBV5-1
D: TRBD2

CDR3: CASSYATEGARGYTF
DNA: TGTGCCAGCAGTTACGCCACCGAGGGGGCGCGGGGCTACACCTTC
J: TRBJ1-2
size: few
V: TRBV6-6
D: TRBD1

CDR3: CASSPDKQETQYF
DNA: TGTGCCAGCTCACCAGACAAACAAGAGACCCAGTACTTC
J: TRBJ2-5
size: NA
V: TRBV18
D: NA

CDR3: CASSLRVLREQFF
DNA: TGTGCCAGCAGCCTCCGGGTTCTACGGGAGCAGTTCTTC
J: TRBJ2-1
size: many
V: TRBV7-2
D: NA

CDR3: CATSRDPGAIESYEQYF
DNA: TGTGCCACCAGCAGAGACCCAGGGGCTATAGAATCCTACGAGCAGTACTTC
J: TRBJ2-7
size: few
V: TRBV15
D: NA